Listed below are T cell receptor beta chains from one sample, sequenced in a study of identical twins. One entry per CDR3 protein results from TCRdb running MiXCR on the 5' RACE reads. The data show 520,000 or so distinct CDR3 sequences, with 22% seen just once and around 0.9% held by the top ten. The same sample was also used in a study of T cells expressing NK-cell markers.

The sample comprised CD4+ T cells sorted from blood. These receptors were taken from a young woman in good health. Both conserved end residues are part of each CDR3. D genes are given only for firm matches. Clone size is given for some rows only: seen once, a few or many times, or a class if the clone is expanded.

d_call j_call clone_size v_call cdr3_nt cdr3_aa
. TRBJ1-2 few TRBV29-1 TGCAGCGTTAGGGACGGTAACTATGGCTACACCTTC CSVRDGNYGYTF
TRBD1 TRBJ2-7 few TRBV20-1 TGCAGTGCTAGAGGAGGGACAGGGCCAGCCTACGAGCAGTACTTC CSARGGTGPAYEQYF
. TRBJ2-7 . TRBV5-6 TGTGCCAGCAGCTTGGCCTGGCAGTGGGCCTCCTACGAGCAGTACTTC CASSLAWQWASYEQYF
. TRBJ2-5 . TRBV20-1 TGCAGTGCTGGGTCTAGATGGGGGGTGGAAGAGACCCAGTACTTC CSAGSRWGVEETQYF
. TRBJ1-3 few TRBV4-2 TGTGCCAGCAGCCAAGATGGCCCAGGGGTGAGTCTGGTGGCTGGAAACACCATATATTTT CASSQDGPGVSLVAGNTIYF
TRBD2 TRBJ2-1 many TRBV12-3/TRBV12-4 TGTGCCAGCAGTTTAGGTCCTAGCGGGGTAGGGGCGTTCTTC CASSLGPSGVGAFF
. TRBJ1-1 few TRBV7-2 TGTGCCAGCAGCTTAAGGTATAAGGGAAACACTGAAGCTTTCTTT CASSLRYKGNTEAFF
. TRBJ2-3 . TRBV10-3 TGTGCCATCAGTGAGTCGAAAAGTATCCCTAGCACAGATACGCAGTATTTT CAISESKSIPSTDTQYF
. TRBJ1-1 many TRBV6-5 TGTGCCAGCGGGGATCCGGCTTTCTTT CASGDPAFF
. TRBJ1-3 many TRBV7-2 TGTGCCAGCAGCTTAACCGTCTCTGGAAACACCATATATTTT CASSLTVSGNTIYF
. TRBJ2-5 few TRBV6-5 TGTGCCAGCAGTTACCGGGCGGGGCCGTACCAAGAGACCCAGTACTTC CASSYRAGPYQETQYF
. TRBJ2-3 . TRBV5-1 TGCGCCAGCAGCCGGGCCCCTCCCGCAGATACGCAGTATTTT CASSRAPPADTQYF
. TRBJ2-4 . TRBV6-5 TGTGCCAGCAGTTTCACGGGCTCCGAAAACATTCAGTACTTC CASSFTGSENIQYF
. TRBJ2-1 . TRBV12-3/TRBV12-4 TGTGCCAGCAGCTTAGACCCCGTCTATGAGCAGTTCTTC CASSLDPVYEQFF
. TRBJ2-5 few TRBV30 TGTGCCGCGGTGGGCTCTCAAGAGACCCAGTACTTC CAAVGSQETQYF
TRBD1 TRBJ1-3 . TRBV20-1 TGCAGTGCTAGACCTTCGACAGGGGGGGGTGGAAACACCATATATTTT CSARPSTGGGGNTIYF
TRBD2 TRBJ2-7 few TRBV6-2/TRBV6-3 TGTGCCAGCAGTTACTCGGGAAGCGGGAGGTTAAGGTACGAGCAGTACTTC CASSYSGSGRLRYEQYF
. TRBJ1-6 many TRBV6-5 TGTGCCAGCAGTTTTTCCCGATTCTATTCACCCCTCCACTTT CASSFSRFYSPLHF
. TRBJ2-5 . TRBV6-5 TGTGCCAGCACCGGCCCCCGGACCCAGTACTTC CASTGPRTQYF
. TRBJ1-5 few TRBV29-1 TGCAGCGTTAGGTCCCATAGCAATCAGCCCCAGCATTTT CSVRSHSNQPQHF
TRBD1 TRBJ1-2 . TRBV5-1 TGCGCCAGCAGCTCCTCCCACCCTGGACAGGGTGGCTACACCTTC CASSSSHPGQGGYTF
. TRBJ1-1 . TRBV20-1 TGCAGTGCTAACCCTCCGAACACTGAAGCTTTCTTT CSANPPNTEAFF
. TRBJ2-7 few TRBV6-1 TGTGCCAGCAGATCCGGAGGGCGAGCAGATTACGAGCAGTACTTC CASRSGGRADYEQYF
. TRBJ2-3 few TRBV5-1 TGCGCCAGCAGCCCGCCAGCTAGAATCAGCACAGATACGCAGTATTTT CASSPPARISTDTQYF
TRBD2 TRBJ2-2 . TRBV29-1 TGCAGCGCCAAAGAGGGACTAGCGGGGAAAACCGGGGAGCTGTTTTTT CSAKEGLAGKTGELFF
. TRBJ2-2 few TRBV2 TGTGCCAGCAGTGAAGAGGGTAGCACCGGGGAGCTGTTTTTT CASSEEGSTGELFF
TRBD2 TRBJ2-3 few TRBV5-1 TGCGCCAGCAGCTCGGCGGGACTAGGATCAGATACGCAGTATTTT CASSSAGLGSDTQYF
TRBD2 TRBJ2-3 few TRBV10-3 TGTGCCAGCGCGCAGGGACTAGCGGGCACAGATACGCAGTATTTT CASAQGLAGTDTQYF
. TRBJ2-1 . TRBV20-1 TGCAGTGCTAGAACCCCCATGACGTCCTACAATGAGCAGTTCTTC CSARTPMTSYNEQFF
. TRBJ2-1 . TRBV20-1 TGCAGTGCTCAGTACAATGAGCAGTTCTTC CSAQYNEQFF
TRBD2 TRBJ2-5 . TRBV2 TGTGCCAGCAGTGAAGAGACTAGCGAGGAGACCCAGTACTTC CASSEETSEETQYF
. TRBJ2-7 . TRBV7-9 TGTGCCAGCAGCGCGACTAGAGGACTTTCCTACGAGCAGTACTTC CASSATRGLSYEQYF
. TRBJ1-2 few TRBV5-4 TGTGCCAGCAGCTTGTCCCTCAGCCCCCTCCCTGGCTACACCTTC CASSLSLSPLPGYTF
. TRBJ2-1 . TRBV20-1 TGCAGTGTATGGGGAGTGGGATACAATGAGCAGTTCTTC CSVWGVGYNEQFF
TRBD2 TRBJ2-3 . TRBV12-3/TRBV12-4 TGTGCCAGCAGTCAGAGGGCGGGGGGGCCCTCAGATACGCAGTATTTT CASSQRAGGPSDTQYF
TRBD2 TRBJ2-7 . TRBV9 TGTGCCAGCGGGAGGGGTCCCTCCTACGAGCAGTACTTC CASGRGPSYEQYF
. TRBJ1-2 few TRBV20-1 TGCAGTGCTAGATTAGGTGGTGGCTACACCTTC CSARLGGGYTF